The sequence of this T cell receptor (beta chain) was determined in a study of T cells expressing NK-cell markers. About the research overall: Sequenced donors, eight in total, included seven who were HCMV-seropositive and one who was seronegative. The study, taken as a whole, reports: Whether expanded NKG2C+ T cell clones were HCMV specific stayed uncertain. More than 5 donors showed dominant NKG2C+ clonotypes comprising roughly 1.0-7.0% of their CD8+ T cells.

A note on this clonotype: Its antigen remains unknown.

UMIs accompanied the 5'RACE template switching by which TCR beta cDNA was made. TCRdb re-called the 5' RACE reads; one entry per CDR3 protein, DNA not given. The sample table sets out 250,000 to 300,000 distinct CDR3 sequences. The clonotype comes from a man younger than 35 in good health. The sequencing sample was made of blood T cells: a sorted CD56 or NKG2C T cell subset, CD4+ or CD8+ T cells, or bulk PBMC T cells (not recorded which).

The CDR3 sequence: CSATLSSSGNTIYF. The chain carries TRBV20-1 and TRBJ1-3. The CDR3 is 14 amino acids. Germline-derived CDR1 and CDR2 are DFQATT and SNEGSKA (reference sequence).